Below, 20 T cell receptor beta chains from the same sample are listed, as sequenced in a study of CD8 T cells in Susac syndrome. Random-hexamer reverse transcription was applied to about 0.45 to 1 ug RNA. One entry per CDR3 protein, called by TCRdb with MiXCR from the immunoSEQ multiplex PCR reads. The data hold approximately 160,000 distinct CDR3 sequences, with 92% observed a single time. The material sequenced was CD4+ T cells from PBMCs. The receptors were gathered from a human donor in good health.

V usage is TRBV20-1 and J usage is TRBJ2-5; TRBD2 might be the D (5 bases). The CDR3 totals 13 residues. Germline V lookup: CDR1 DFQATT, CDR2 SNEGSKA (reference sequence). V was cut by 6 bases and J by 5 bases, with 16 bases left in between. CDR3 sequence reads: CSARNPGGETQYF. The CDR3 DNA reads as TGCAGTGCCCGAAATCCGGGCGGGGAGACCCAGTACTTC.

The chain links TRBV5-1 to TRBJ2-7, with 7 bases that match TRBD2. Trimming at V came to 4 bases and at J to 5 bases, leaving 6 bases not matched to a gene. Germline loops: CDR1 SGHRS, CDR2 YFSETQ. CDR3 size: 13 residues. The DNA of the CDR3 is TGCGCCAGCAGCGAAGGACTAGTCGACGAGCAGTACTTC. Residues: CASSEGLVDEQYF. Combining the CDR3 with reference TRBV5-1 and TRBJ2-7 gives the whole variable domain KAGVTQTPRYLIKTRGQQVTLSCSPISGHRSVSWYQQTPGQGLQFLFEYFSETQRNKGNFPGRFSGRQFSNSRSEMNVSTLELGDSALYLCASSEGLVDEQYFGPGTRLTVT.

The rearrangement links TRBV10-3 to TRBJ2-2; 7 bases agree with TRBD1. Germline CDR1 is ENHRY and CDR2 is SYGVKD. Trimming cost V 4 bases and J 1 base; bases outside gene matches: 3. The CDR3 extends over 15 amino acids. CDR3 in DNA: TGTGCCATCAGTGCCCGGACAGGGAACACCGGGGAGCTGTTTTTT. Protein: CAISARTGNTGELFF.

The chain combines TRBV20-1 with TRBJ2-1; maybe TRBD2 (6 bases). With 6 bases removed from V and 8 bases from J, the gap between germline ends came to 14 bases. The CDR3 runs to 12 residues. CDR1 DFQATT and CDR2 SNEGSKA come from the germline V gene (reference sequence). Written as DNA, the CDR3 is TGCAGTGCGAAATCGTCGGGGGATGAGCAGTTCTTC. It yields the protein CSAKSSGDEQFF.

CDR3: CSAGGASGDRETQYF. The DNA for the CDR3 is TGCAGTGCCGGAGGGGCTAGCGGGGATCGGGAGACCCAGTACTTC. This chain links TRBV20-1 with TRBJ2-5; 9 positions match TRBD2. The CDR3 length is 15 residues. Trimming took 6 bases from V and 5 from J; bases not matched to a gene: 13. In germline, CDR1 is DFQATT, CDR2 SNEGSKA (reference sequence).

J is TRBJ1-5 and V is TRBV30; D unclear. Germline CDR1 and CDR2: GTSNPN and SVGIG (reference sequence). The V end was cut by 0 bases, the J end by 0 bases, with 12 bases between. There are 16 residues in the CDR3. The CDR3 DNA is TGTGCCTGGAGTGTCAGAGGGCTAACTAGCAATCAGCCCCAGCATTTT. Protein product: CAWSVRGLTSNQPQHF.

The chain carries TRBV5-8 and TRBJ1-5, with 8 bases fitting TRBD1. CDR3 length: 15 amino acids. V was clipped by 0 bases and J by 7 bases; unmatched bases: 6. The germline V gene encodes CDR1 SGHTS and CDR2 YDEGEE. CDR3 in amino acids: CASSLGRGRGQPQHF. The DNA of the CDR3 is TGTGCCAGCAGCTTGGGCAGGGGGCGCGGACAGCCCCAGCATTTT.

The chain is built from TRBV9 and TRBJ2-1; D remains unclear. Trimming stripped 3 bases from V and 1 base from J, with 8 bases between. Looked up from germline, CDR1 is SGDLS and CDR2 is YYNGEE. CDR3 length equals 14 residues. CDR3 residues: CASSGAYSYNEQFF. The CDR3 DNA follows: TGTGCCAGCAGCGGTGCCTATTCCTACAATGAGCAGTTCTTC.

The CDR3: CASSVGGEKKLFF. The CDR3 nucleotides read TGTGCCAGCAGTGTGGGGGGTGAGAAAAAACTGTTTTTT. This chain connects TRBV6-1 to TRBJ1-4; D is perhaps TRBD1 (5 bases). Germline lookup yields CDR1 MNHNS and CDR2 SASEGT. With 4 bases removed from V and 9 bases from J, the gap between germline ends came to 12 bases. This CDR3 contains 13 residues.

CDR3: CASSPLGVSYEQYF. The CDR3 DNA reads TGCGCCAGCAGTCCCTTGGGGGTATCCTACGAGCAGTACTTC. This rearrangement joins TRBV10-1 to TRBJ2-7, with D tentatively TRBD1 or TRBD2 (5 bases each). V was shortened by 5 bases and J by 1 base, with 12 bases between the two germline ends. Germline assignment: CDR1 WNHNN and CDR2 SYGVQD (reference sequence). The CDR3 extends over 14 amino acids.

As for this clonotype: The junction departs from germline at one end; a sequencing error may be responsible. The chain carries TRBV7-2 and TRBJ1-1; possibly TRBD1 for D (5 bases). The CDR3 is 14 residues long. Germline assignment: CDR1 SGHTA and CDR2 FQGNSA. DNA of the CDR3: TGTGCCAGCAGCTCTGGACACGTGAACACTGAAGTTTTCTTT. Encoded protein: CASSSGHVNTEVFF.

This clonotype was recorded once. The CDR3 bases are TGTGCCAGCAGTGAAAATCACTACACAGATACGCAGTATTTT. This sequence encodes CASSENHYTDTQYF. The chain combines TRBV2 with TRBJ2-3; D not resolved. V gave up 2 bases and J gave up 2 bases, with 8 bases separating them. The CDR3 length is 14 residues. Germline V lookup: CDR1 SNHLY, CDR2 FYNNEI. Based on the CDR3 plus reference TRBV2 and TRBJ2-3, the full variable domain is EPEVTQTPSHQVTQMGQEVILRCVPISNHLYFYWYRQILGQKVEFLVSFYNNEISEKSEIFDDQFSVERPDGSNFTLKIRSTKLEDSAMYFCASSENHYTDTQYFGPGTRLTVL.

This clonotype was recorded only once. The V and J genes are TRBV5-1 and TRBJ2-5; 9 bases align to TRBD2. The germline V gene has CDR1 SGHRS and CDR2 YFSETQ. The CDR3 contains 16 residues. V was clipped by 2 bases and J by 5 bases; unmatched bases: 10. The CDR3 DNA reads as TGCGCCAGCAGCTTTAGTGCTGTAGCGGGGGCGGAGACCCAGTACTTC. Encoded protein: CASSFSAVAGAETQYF.

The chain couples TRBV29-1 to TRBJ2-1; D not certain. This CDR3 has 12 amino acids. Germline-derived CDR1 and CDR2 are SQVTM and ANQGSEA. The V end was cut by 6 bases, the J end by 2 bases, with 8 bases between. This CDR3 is CSVLETYNEQFF. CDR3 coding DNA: TGCAGCGTGTTGGAGACCTACAATGAGCAGTTCTTC.

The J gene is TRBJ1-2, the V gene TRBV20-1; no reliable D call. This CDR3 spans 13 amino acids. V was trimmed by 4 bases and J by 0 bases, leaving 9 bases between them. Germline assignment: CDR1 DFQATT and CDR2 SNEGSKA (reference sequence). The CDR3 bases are TGCAGTGCTATAGCGGGGACTAACTATGGCTACACCTTC. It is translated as CSAIAGTNYGYTF.

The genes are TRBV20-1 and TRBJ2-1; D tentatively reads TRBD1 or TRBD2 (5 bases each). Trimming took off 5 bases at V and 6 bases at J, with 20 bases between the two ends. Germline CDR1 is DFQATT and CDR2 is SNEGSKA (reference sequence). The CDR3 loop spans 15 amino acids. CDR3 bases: TGCAGTGCTGCTCTCAGTGGGGTGAGGGGCAATGAGCAGTTCTTC. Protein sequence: CSAALSGVRGNEQFF.

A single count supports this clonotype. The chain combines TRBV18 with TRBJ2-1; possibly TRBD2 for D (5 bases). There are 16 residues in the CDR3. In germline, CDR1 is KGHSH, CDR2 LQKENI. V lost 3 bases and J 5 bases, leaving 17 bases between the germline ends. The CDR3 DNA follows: TGTGCCAGCTCACCCCTAGCAAGACCCCGAGACAATGAGCAGTTCTTC. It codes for CASSPLARPRDNEQFF.

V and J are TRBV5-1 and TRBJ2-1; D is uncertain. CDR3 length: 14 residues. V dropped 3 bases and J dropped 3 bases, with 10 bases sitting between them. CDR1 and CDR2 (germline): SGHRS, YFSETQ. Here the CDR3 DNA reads TGCGCCAGCAGCTCCAACCCCGACTACAATGAGCAGTTCTTC. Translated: CASSSNPDYNEQFF.

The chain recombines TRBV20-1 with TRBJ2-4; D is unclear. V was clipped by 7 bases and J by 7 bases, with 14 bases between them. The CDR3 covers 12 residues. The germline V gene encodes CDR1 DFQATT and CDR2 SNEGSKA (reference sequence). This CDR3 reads CSGIVPGNIQYF. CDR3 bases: TGCAGTGGGATTGTGCCTGGGAACATTCAGTACTTC.

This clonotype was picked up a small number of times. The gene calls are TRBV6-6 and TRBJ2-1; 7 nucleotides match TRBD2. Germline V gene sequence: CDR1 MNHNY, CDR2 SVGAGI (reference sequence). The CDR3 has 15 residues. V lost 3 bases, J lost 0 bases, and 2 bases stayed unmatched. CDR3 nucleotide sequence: TGTGCCAGCAGTTATGGCGGGGGCTCCTACAATGAGCAGTTCTTC. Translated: CASSYGGGSYNEQFF.